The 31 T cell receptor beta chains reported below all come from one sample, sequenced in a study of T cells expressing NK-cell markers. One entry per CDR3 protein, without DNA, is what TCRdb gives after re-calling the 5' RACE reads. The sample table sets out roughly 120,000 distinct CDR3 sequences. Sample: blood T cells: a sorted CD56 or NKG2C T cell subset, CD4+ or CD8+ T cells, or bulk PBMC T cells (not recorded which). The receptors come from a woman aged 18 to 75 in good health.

The CDR3 sequence: CASSPPGGNGLYNEQFF. The V call is TRBV18, the J call TRBJ2-1. This CDR3 spans 17 amino acids. CDR1 and CDR2 (germline): KGHSH, LQKENI.

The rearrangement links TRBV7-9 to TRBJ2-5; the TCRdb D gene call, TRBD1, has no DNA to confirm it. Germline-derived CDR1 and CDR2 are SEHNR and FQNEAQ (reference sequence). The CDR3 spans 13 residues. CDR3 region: CAGRYGMQETQYF.

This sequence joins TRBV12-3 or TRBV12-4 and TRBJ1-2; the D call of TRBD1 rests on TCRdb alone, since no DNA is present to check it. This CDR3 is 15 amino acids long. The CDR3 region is CASSFGGGPGYGYTF.

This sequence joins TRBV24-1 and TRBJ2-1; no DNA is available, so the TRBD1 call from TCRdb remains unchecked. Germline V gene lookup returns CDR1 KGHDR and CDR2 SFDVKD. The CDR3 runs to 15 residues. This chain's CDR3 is CATSATGTLYNEQFF.

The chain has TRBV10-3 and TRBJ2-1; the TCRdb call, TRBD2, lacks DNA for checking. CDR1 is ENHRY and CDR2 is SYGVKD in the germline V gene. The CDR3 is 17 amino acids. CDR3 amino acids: CAISSQRDGGSYNEQFF.

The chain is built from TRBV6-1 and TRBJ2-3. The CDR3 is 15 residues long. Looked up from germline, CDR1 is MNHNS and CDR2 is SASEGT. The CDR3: CASSQRTDSTDTQYF.

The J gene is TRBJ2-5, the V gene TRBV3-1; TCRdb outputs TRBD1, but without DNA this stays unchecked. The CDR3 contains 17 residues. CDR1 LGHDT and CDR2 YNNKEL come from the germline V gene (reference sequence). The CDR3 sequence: CASSQDGTGGPQETQYF.

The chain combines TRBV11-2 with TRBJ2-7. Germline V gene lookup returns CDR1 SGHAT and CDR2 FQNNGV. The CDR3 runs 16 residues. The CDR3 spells CASSLDLSGSSYEQYF.

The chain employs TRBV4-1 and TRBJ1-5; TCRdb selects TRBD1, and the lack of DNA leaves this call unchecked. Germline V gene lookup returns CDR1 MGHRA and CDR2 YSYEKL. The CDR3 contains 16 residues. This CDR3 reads CASSQDMGQYNQPQHF.

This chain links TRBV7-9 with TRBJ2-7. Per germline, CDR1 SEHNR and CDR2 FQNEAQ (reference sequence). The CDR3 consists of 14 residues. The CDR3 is CASSLDSHSYEQYF.

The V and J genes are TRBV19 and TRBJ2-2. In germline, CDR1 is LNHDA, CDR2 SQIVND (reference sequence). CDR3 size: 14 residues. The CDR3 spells CASSTGLVPGELFF.

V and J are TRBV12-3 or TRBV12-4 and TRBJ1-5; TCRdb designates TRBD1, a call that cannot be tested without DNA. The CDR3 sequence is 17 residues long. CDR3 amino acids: CASTPAGTGGWEQPQHF.

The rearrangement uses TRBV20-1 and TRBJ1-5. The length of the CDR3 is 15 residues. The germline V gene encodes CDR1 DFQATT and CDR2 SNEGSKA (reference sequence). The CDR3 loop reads CSARDRKHSNQPQHF.

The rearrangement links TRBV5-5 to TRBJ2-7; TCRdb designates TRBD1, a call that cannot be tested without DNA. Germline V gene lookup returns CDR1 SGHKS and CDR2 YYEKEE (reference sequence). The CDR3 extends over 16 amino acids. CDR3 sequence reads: CASAILGGSPTYEQYF. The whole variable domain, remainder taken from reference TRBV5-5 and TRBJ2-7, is DAGVTQSPTHLIKTRGQQVTLRCSPISGHKSVSWYQQVLGQGPQFIFQYYEKEERGRGNFPDRFSARQFPNYSSELNVNALLLGDSALYLCASAILGGSPTYEQYFGPGTRLTVT.

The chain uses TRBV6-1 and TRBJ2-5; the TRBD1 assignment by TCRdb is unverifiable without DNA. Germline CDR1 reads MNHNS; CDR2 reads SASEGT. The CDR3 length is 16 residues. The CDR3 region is CASSLGGARPLETQYF.

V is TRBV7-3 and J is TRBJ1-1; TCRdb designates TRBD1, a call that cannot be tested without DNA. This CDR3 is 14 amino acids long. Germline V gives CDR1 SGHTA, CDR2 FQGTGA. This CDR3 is CASSLKGQGTEAFF.

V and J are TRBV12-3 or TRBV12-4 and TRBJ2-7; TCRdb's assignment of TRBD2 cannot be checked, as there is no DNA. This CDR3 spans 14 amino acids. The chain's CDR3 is CASSSKGGAYEQYF.

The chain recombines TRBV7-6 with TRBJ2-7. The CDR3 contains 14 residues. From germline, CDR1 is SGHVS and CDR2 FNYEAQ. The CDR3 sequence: CASSSDDLAYEQYF. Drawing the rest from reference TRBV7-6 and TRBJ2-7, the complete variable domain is GAGVSQSPRYKVTKRGQDVALRCDPISGHVSLYWYRQALGQGPEFLTYFNYEAQQDKSGLPNDRFSAERPEGSISTLTIQRTEQRDSAMYRCASSSDDLAYEQYFGPGTRLTVT.

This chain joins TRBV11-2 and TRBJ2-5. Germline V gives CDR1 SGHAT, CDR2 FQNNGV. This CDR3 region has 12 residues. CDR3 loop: CASSLWKETQYF.

The CDR3 here is CASRAGAYTEAFF. This chain uses TRBV27 with TRBJ1-1; with no DNA, the TCRdb D assignment of TRBD1 cannot be verified. CDR1 and CDR2 from the germline V gene are MNHEY and SMNVEV (reference sequence). This CDR3 contains 13 residues.

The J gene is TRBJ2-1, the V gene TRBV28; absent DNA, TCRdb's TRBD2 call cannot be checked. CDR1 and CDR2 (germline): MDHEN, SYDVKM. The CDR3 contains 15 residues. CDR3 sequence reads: CASSFPSRGGNEQFF.

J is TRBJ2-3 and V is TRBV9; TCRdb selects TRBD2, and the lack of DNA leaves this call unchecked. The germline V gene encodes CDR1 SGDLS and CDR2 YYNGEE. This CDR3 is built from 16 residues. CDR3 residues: CASSVGGREHTDTQYF.

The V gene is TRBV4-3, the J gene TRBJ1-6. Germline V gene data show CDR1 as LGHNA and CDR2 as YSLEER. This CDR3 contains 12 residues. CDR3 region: CASSMRSSPLHF.

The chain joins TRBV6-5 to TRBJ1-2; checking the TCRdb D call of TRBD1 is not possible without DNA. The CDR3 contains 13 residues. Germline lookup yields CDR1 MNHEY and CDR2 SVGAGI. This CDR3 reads CASRKMTGYGYTF.

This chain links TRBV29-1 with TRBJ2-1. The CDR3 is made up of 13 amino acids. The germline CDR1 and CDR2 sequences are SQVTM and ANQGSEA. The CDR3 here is CSVPGRSYNEQFF.

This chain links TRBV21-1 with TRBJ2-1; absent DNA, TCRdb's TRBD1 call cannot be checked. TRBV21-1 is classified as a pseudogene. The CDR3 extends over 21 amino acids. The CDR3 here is CASSLPARDALGYSSYNEQFF.

This CDR3 reads CASSLGGAEYEQYF. The chain employs TRBV5-6 and TRBJ2-7; the D call of TRBD2 rests on TCRdb alone, since no DNA is present to check it. The CDR3 extends over 14 amino acids. Germline CDR1 SGHDT, CDR2 YYEEEE.

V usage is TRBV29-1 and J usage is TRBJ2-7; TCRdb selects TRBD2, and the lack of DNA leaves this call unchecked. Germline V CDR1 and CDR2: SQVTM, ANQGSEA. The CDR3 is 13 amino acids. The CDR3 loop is CSVVAGGPGEQYF.

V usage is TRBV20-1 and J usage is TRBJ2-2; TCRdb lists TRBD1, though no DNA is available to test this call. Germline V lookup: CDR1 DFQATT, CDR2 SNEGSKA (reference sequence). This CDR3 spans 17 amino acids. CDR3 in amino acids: CSARPPYDLMRTGELFF.

The CDR3 sequence is CSARETGDNEQYF. The chain employs TRBV20-1 and TRBJ2-7; the D call from TCRdb, TRBD1, cannot be confirmed without DNA. Germline V CDR1 and CDR2: DFQATT, SNEGSKA (reference sequence). The CDR3 loop spans 13 amino acids.

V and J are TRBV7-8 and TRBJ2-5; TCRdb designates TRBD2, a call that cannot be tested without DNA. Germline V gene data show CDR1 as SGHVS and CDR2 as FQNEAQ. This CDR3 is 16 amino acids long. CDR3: CASSAPWGLDQETQYF.